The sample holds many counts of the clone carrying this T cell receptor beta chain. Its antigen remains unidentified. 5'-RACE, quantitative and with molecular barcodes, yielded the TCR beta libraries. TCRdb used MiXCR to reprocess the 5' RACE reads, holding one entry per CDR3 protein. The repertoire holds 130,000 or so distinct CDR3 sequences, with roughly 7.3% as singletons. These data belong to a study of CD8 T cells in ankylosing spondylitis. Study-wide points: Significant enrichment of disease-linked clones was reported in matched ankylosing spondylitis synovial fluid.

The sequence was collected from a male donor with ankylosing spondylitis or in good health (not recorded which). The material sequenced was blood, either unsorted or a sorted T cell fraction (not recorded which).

The CDR3 region has the DNA TGCAGTGCTAGCCCCAGGGGGCACTACGAGCAGTACTTC. This translates into CSASPRGHYEQYF. V is TRBV20-1 and J is TRBJ2-7; TRBD1 agrees at 8 bases. Germline V CDR1 and CDR2: DFQATT, SNEGSKA (reference sequence). This CDR3 region has 13 residues. Trimming removed 3 bases from V and 3 bases from J; junction bases left unmatched: 4.